The present T cell receptor (beta chain) was sequenced within a study of blood T cell repertoires in COVID-19. Study context: Material from acute and convalescent COVID-19 was sourced from the United States, Italy and Spain.

Trimming pared 7 bases from V and 6 bases from J, leaving 12 bases between. The CDR3 is 12 amino acids. From germline, CDR1 is SGHNT and CDR2 YENEEA. The method was immunoSEQ multiplex PCR; TCRdb's version includes in-frame clones alone and lacks a portion of them. The data contain almost 350,000 clones, roughly 90% of them singletons. Each participant's cohort was designated according to participant-reported clinical history. What was sequenced was PBMCs or T cells enriched from blood (not recorded which). The chain carries TRBV11-3 and TRBJ1-2, with D possibly matching TRBD1 (5 bases). This TCR derives from a woman aged 25 to 45 who had been exposed to COVID-19. The CDR3 DNA reads as TGTGCCAGCACCGCAGGAGGGGATGGCTACACCTTC. This gives the protein CASTAGGDGYTF.